The present entry profiles one T cell receptor (beta chain) with its context. Antigen specificity is unknown. The data derive from a study of human T cells and chemical hapten exposure. Original processing methods: Across samples, TCR counts had a median of about 88,000 and ranged from about 20,000 to 750,000. In TCRdb, the RACE reads were re-called with MiXCR into one record per CDR3 protein. The V and J calls were not made by the authors but by TCRdb's processing. The table has over 70,000 distinct CDR3 sequences, about 9% seen once. Stated time point: patch test 2, 6 weeks after DPC sensitization. Treatment indicated: therapeutic diphenylcyclopropenone sensitization with weekly scalp DPC. Blood draws came first, before each patch test. Regarding the study as a whole: Against controls, expanded TCRs gave rise to significantly more large CDR3 similarity clusters. Donor immune responses may differ from healthy people's, since all donors had alopecia.

Germline loops: CDR1 MNHEY, CDR2 SVGAGI. Trimming removed 5 bases from V and 3 bases from J, with 14 bases in between. This CDR3 has 16 amino acids. The genes are TRBV6-5 and TRBJ2-6; D is possibly TRBD1 (6 bases). The source material was whole blood, sampled in connection with sensitization to the hapten diphenylcyclopropenone (DPC). This clonotype originated in a woman in her fifties or sixties with alopecia areata. Some clones in this sample may be carry-over from other donors' samples. CDR3 nucleotide sequence: TGTGCCAGCAGTGACCCAAACAGGGTTGGGGCCAACGTCCTGACTTTC. Translated: CASSDPNRVGANVLTF.